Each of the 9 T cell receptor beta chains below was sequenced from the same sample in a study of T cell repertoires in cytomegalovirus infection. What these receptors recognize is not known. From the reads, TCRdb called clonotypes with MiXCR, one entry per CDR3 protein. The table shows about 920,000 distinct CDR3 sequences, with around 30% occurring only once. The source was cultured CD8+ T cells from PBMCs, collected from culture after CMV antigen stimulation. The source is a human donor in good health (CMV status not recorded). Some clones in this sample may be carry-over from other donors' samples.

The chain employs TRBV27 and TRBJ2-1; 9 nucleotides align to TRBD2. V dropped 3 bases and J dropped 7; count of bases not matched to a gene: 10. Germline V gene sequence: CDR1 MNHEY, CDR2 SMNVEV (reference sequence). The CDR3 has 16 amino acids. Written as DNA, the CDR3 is TGTGCCAGCAGTTTCGTTGGCGCGGGGGGGCCAAATGAGCAGTTCTTC. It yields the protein CASSFVGAGGPNEQFF.

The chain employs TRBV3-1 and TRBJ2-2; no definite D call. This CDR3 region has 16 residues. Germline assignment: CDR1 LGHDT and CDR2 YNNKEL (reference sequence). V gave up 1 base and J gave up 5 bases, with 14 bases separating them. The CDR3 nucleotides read TGTGCCAGCAGCCAAGCCCTTTCTGCCATAACCGGGGAGCTGTTTTTT. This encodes CASSQALSAITGELFF. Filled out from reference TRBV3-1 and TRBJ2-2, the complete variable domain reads DTAVSQTPKYLVTQMGNDKSIKCEQNLGHDTMYWYKQDSKKFLKIMFSYNNKELIINETVPNRFSPKSPDKAHLNLHINSLELGDSAVYFCASSQALSAITGELFFGEGSRLTVL.

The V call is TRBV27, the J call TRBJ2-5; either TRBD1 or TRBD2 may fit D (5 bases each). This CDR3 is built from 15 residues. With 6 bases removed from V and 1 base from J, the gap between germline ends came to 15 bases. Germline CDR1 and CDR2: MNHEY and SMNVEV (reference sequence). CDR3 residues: CASRHRGRLQETQYF. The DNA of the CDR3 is TGTGCCAGCAGGCACCGGGGACGCCTCCAAGAGACCCAGTACTTC.

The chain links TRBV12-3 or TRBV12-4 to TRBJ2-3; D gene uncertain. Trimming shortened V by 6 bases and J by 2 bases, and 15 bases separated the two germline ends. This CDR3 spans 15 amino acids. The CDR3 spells CASSLLGAITDTQYF. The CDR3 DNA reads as TGTGCCAGCAGCCTACTCGGCGCGATCACAGATACGCAGTATTTT.

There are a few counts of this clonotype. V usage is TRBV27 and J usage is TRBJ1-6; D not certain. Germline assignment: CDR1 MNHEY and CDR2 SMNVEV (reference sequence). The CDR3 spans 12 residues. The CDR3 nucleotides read TGTGCTTCCGGGCCCTATAATTCACCCCTCCACTTT. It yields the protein CASGPYNSPLHF.

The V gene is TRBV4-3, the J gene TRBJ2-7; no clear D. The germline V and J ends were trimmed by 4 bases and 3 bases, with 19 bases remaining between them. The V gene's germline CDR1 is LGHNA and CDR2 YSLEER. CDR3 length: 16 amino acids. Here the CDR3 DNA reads TGCGCCAGCAGCCTCCTGGGTGGGTCCCAGGACTACGAGCAGTACTTC. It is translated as CASSLLGGSQDYEQYF.

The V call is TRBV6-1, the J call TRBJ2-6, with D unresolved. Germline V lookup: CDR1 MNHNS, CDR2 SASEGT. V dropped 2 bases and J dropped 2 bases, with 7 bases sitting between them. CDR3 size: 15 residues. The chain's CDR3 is CASSERITGANVLTF. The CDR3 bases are TGTGCCAGCAGTGAAAGGATAACTGGGGCCAACGTCCTGACTTTC.

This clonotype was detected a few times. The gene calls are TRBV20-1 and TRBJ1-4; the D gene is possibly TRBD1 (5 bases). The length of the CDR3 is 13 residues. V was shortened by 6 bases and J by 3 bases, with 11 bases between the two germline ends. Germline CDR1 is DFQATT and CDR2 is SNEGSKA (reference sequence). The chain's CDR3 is CSAQGPPNEKLFF. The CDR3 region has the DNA TGCAGTGCCCAGGGACCCCCTAATGAAAAACTGTTTTTT.

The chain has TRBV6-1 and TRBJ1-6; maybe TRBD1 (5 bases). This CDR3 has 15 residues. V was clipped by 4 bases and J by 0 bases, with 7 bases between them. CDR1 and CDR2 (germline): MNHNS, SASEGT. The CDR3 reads CASSVDSSYNSPLHF. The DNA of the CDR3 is TGTGCCAGCAGTGTAGACAGCTCCTATAATTCACCCCTCCACTTT.